The next 8 T cell receptor beta chains were all read from a single sample in a study of identical twins. TCRdb redid the calling of the 5' RACE reads with MiXCR, one entry per CDR3 protein. There are 450,000 to 600,000 distinct CDR3 sequences in the sample; 20% to 25% occur only once, and 0.4% to 0.6% lies in the top ten. These data are also associated with another study on yellow fever vaccine responses in identical twins.

The sequencing sample was made of CD4+ T cells sorted from blood. Receptors originate from a young woman in good health.

This clonotype was counted between two and nine times. CDR3 nucleotide sequence: TGTGCCAGCAGCTTAGATTTAAAACTAGCCAAAAACATTCAGTACTTC. Translating gives CASSLDLKLAKNIQYF. The genes are TRBV11-2 and TRBJ2-4; no definite D call. Germline V gene data show CDR1 as SGHAT and CDR2 as FQNNGV. CDR3 length: 16 residues. Trimming shortened V by 0 bases and J by 0 bases, and 9 bases separated the two germline ends.

The CDR3, as DNA: TGTGCCAGCAGTGAATCGGTGTCGGTGGGCGTTGAAAAACTGTTTTTT. It translates to CASSESVSVGVEKLFF. The rearrangement uses TRBV6-1 and TRBJ1-4; D not resolved. The CDR3 length is 16 residues. V was pared by 2 bases and J by 7 bases, with 17 bases between. Germline CDR1 MNHNS, CDR2 SASEGT.

This clonotype showed up many times. This chain links TRBV27 with TRBJ1-2; D perhaps matches TRBD1 (5 bases). Germline V CDR1 and CDR2: MNHEY, SMNVEV (reference sequence). The CDR3 has 15 amino acids. V was pared by 8 bases and J by 0 bases, with 16 bases between. DNA for the CDR3: TGTGCCAGCGGTACCCGACAGCTAGCTAACTATGGCTACACCTTC. Encoded protein: CASGTRQLANYGYTF.

The V call is TRBV20-1, the J call TRBJ2-5; unclear D gene. Trimming removed 4 bases at V and 2 bases at J, with 17 bases between. CDR1 and CDR2 from the germline V gene are DFQATT and SNEGSKA (reference sequence). The CDR3 runs to 15 residues. The CDR3 reads CSATWAQPIQETQYF. CDR3 bases: TGCAGTGCTACCTGGGCCCAACCGATTCAAGAGACCCAGTACTTC.

This rearrangement joins TRBV29-1 to TRBJ2-1, with 9 bases identical to TRBD1. Per germline, CDR1 SQVTM and CDR2 ANQGSEA. V dropped 1 base and J dropped 7; count of bases not matched to a gene: 2. The CDR3 length is 13 residues. The CDR3 region is CSVEVGTGNEQFF. CDR3 DNA sequence: TGCAGCGTTGAAGTCGGGACAGGGAATGAGCAGTTCTTC.

The gene calls are TRBV29-1 and TRBJ1-1; 10 positions match TRBD1. The CDR3 has 14 amino acids. Germline CDR1 reads SQVTM; CDR2 reads ANQGSEA. The J segment lost 0 bases and the V segment lost 5 bases, leaving 3 bases of the junction unmatched. As DNA, the CDR3 is TGCAGCGTTCGGGACAGGGGCTTGAACACTGAAGCTTTCTTT. This sequence encodes CSVRDRGLNTEAFF.

The chain is built from TRBV29-1 and TRBJ1-3; D uncertain. CDR3 size: 11 residues. V lost 7 bases and J lost 10, with 14 bases in between. Germline-derived CDR1 and CDR2 are SQVTM and ANQGSEA. The DNA for the CDR3 is TGCAGCGGGCACCCCTCGGGGACCATATATTTT. This gives the protein CSGHPSGTIYF.

The V and J genes are TRBV12-3 or TRBV12-4 and TRBJ2-2; D may be TRBD1 (6 bases). The CDR3 totals 14 residues. Trimming removed 5 bases from V and 4 bases from J, with 11 bases in between. The CDR3 reads CASSPSGVTGELFF. CDR3 nucleotide sequence: TGTGCCAGCAGTCCGTCAGGGGTCACCGGGGAGCTGTTTTTT.